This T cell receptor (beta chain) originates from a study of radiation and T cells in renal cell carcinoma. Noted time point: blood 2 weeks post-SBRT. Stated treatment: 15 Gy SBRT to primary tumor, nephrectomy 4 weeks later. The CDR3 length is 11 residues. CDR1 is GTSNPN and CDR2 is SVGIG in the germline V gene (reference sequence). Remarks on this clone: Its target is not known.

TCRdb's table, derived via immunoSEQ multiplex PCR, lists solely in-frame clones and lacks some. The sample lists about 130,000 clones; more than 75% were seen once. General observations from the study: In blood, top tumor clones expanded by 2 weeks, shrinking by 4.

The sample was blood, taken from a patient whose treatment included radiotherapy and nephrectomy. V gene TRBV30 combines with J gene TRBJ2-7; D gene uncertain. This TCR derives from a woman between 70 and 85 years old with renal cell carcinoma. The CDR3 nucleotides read TGTGGGGTTAAAATTGTCTACGAGCAGTACTTC. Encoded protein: CGVKIVYEQYF. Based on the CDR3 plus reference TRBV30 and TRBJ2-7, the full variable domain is SQTIHQWPATLVQPVGSPLSLECTVEGTSNPNLYWYRQAAGRGLQLLFYSVGIGQISSEVPQNLSASRPQDRQFILSSKKLLLSDSGFYLCGVKIVYEQYFGPGTRLTVT.